In this sample, the clone carrying this T cell receptor (beta chain) turned up many times. Its antigen is still unknown. Construction of the TCR beta libraries employed iRepertoire HTBI primers in conjunction with Arm-PCR of CDR3 regions. Via MiXCR, TCRdb re-called the multiplex PCR reads, giving one row per CDR3 protein. Altogether roughly 500,000 distinct CDR3 sequences are present, roughly 12% being singletons, with the ten largest covering about 9.1%. Time point indicated: newly diagnosed GD, antithyroid drugs for less than 3 months. The TCR library was made from RNA extracted from PBMCs. The V gene lost 5 bases and the J gene lost 2 bases, with 13 bases spanning the gap. The CDR3 consists of 14 residues. In germline, CDR1 is SQVTM, CDR2 ANQGSEA. This sample stems from a study of regulatory T cells in long-lasting Graves disease. Findings of the study overall: Under persistent disease, TRBV28, TRBJ1-2 and TRBJ2-5 were used preferentially. Limited sample numbers may have lowered accuracy.

These data also formed part of another study, on T cells in Graves' hyperthyroidism and ophthalmopathy. This second study notes: The hyperthyroidism patients had all been newly diagnosed, and their disease duration was under 2 months. Their ages ranged from 18 to 65 years.

This sequence was found in a man aged 25-45 years with Graves disease. The starting material was peripheral blood mononuclear cells (PBMCs), obtained at new diagnosis, from a patient treated with antithyroid drugs. The chain employs TRBV29-1 and TRBJ2-1; D may match TRBD1 or TRBD2 (7 bases each). The CDR3 loop is CSVPPGGAYNEQFF. The CDR3, as DNA: TGCAGCGTTCCCCCAGGGGGGGCCTACAATGAGCAGTTCTTC.